In this sample, the clone carrying this T cell receptor beta chain turned up a few times. Its cognate antigen is unknown. V was cut by 2 bases and J by 2 bases, with 11 bases left in between. CDR1 PRHDT and CDR2 FYEKMQ come from the germline V gene (reference sequence). The CDR3 is made up of 15 amino acids. The time point denotes: persistent/refractory GD, antithyroid drugs over 5 years with positive TRAb. With RNA extracted from PBMCs as input, the TCR library was made. HTBI primers from iRepertoire and Arm-PCR of CDR3 regions yielded the TCR beta libraries. Original handling: Identification across samples found some 60 TRBV and about 13 TRBJ segments. Each CDR3 protein gets one entry after TCRdb re-called the multiplex PCR reads with MiXCR. Here the V and J calls rest on TCRdb's processing, not on the authors' analysis. Among approximately 470,000 distinct CDR3 sequences listed, around 21% were seen once.

The sample belongs to a study of regulatory T cells in long-lasting Graves disease. Study-level findings and limits: Favoring TRBV28, TRBJ1-2 and TRBJ2-5 was a feature seen in persistent disease. Among persistent patients, a larger number of public clonotypes were shared (2,741) than among newly diagnosed patients (more than 850).

The receptor comes from a female donor with Graves disease. Sequencing used peripheral blood mononuclear cells (PBMCs), obtained when the disease was refractory, from a patient treated with antithyroid drugs. The chain employs TRBV13 and TRBJ2-3; the D gene is possibly TRBD2 (5 bases). CDR3 region: CASSLPSSSTDTQYF. The CDR3, as DNA: TGTGCCAGCAGCTTACCTAGCTCTTCCACAGATACGCAGTATTTT.